The clone carrying this T cell receptor (beta chain) was recorded a few times. The antigen remains undetermined. V lost 3 bases and J 4 bases, leaving 14 bases between the germline ends. Germline V gene data show CDR1 as KGHSH and CDR2 as LQKENI. The CDR3 sequence is 15 residues long. Sequencing of the DNA from cultured CD4+ T cells was carried out with the Oncomine TCR Beta short-read assay. In this case, cultured CD4+ T cells provided the extracted genomic DNA. Using its own MiXCR run on the PCR reads, TCRdb lists one record per CDR3 protein. Of 3,500 to 4,500 distinct CDR3 sequences detected, around 14% appear once; the ten largest clones hold 15% to 20%. The sample originates from a study of vaccination and CD4 T cells after COVID-19. Study-level findings and limits: Vaccine-specific clones numbering 304 of 307 showed spike mono-reactivity in convalescent patients.

The treatment denotes: 10-day PBMC culture with coronavirus spike peptide pools or control peptides (ViraFEST assay). ViraFEST stimulated the growth of antigen-specific T cells using peptide pools and subsequently profiled their TCRs by sequencing. This sequence joins TRBV18 and TRBJ2-3; D gene ambiguous. This clonotype originated in a human donor who had recovered from COVID-19. Material: CD4+ T cells from blood, cultured in vitro. The DNA of the CDR3 is TGTGCCAGCTCACCGAGGCAGGCCGACTCAGATACGCAGTATTTT. This gives the protein CASSPRQADSDTQYF.